Presented here are 2 T cell receptor beta chains from one specimen sequenced in a study of blood T cell repertoires in COVID-19. Data came from immunoSEQ multiplex PCR; TCRdb stores just in-frame clones and leaves some out. Of some 150,000 clones listed, approximately 78% are singletons. The source material was peripheral blood. Receptor source: a woman of 80 years or more with acute or convalescent COVID-19.

The rearrangement links TRBV7-8 to TRBJ1-1; D might be TRBD1 (6 bases). CDR3 length equals 18 residues. Germline V gives CDR1 SGHVS, CDR2 FQNEAQ. V was cut by 1 base and J by 1 base, with 19 bases left in between. CDR3 nucleotides: TGTGCCAGCAGCTTAGTCCGGTATATGGGGGCCCCGAACACTGAAGCTTTCTTT. It codes for CASSLVRYMGAPNTEAFF.

This chain uses TRBV5-1 with TRBJ2-4; 7 bases are a match to TRBD1. The CDR3 runs to 15 residues. CDR1 and CDR2 from the germline V gene are SGHRS and YFSETQ. Losses at the gene ends were 1 base for V and 5 bases for J; bases not matched to a gene: 6. DNA for the CDR3: TGCGCCAGCAGCTTGACTGACAGGGTCCAAAACATTCAGTACTTC. It specifies CASSLTDRVQNIQYF. Full variable domain (missing parts from reference TRBV5-1 and TRBJ2-4): KAGVTQTPRYLIKTRGQQVTLSCSPISGHRSVSWYQQTPGQGLQFLFEYFSETQRNKGNFPGRFSGRQFSNSRSEMNVSTLELGDSALYLCASSLTDRVQNIQYFGAGTRLSVL.